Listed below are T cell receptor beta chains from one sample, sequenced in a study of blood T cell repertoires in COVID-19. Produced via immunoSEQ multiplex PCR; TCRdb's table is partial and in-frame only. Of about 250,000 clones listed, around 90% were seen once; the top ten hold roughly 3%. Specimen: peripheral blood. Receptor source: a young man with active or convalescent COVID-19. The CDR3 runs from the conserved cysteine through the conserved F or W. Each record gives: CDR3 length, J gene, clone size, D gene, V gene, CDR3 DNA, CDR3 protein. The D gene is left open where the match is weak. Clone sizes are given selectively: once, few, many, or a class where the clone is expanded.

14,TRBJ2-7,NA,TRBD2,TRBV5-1,TGCGCCAGCAGCTTAGTAGCGGGAGGTTACGAGCAGTACTTC,CASSLVAGGYEQYF
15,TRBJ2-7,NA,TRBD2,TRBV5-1,TGCGCCAGCAGCTTGACTAGCGGGAGTATAAACGAGCAGTACTTC,CASSLTSGSINEQYF
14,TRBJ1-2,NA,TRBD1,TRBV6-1,TGTGCCAGCAGTGATCAAGACAGGGGTCAGGGCTACACCTTC,CASSDQDRGQGYTF
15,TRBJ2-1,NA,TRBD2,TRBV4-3,TGCGCCAGCAGCCCAGAGTTTTCTGGACTAGCGGTTCAGTTCTTC,CASSPEFSGLAVQFF
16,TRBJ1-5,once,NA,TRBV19,TGTGCCAGTAGTATTGGCTGGGGGCGATACCATCAGCCCCAGCATTTT,CASSIGWGRYHQPQHF
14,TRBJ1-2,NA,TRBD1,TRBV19,TGTGCCAGTAGTCCAGGGACAGGGGGCTTCGGCTACACCTTC,CASSPGTGGFGYTF
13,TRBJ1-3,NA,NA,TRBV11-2,TGTGCCAGCAGTGGAGTTCGAGGAAACACCATATATTTT,CASSGVRGNTIYF
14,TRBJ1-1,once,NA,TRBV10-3,TGTGCCATCAGAACGACAGGCGTAGGCACTGAAGCTTTCTTT,CAIRTTGVGTEAFF
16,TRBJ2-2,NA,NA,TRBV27,TGTGCCAGCAGCGCAAGGTCGGGGGGCCTGGCCGGGGAGCTGTTTTTT,CASSARSGGLAGELFF
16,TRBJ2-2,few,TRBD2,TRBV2,TGTGCCAGCAGTCCCGGGACTAGCGGCGGAACCGGGGAGCTGTTTTTT,CASSPGTSGGTGELFF
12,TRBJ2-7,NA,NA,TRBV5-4,TGTGCCAGCAGCTTGGACGGGGACGAGCAGTACTTC,CASSLDGDEQYF
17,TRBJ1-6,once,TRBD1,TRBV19,TGTGCCAGTAGTAGAGGAAGACAGGGCTCCTATAATTCACCCCTCCACTTT,CASSRGRQGSYNSPLHF
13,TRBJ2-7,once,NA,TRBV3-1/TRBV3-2,TGTGCCAGCAGCCGAGAACGGGCCTACGAGCAGTACTTC,CASSRERAYEQYF
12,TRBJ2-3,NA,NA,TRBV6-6,TGTGCCAGCAGTTCCCCCGGGGATACGCAGTATTTT,CASSSPGDTQYF
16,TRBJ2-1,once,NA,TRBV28,TGTGCCAGCAGCTCTCTAGCGACGAGATCCTACAATGAGCAGTTCTTC,CASSSLATRSYNEQFF
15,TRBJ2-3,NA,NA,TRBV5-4,TGTGCCAGCAGCTTAAGGGACTTTGCTCGAGATACGCAGTATTTT,CASSLRDFARDTQYF
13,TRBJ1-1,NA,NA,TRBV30,TGTGCCTGGAGTGCCAATGGAGTTAGTGAAGCTTTCTTT,CAWSANGVSEAFF
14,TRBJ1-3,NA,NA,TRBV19,TGTGCCAGTAGCCCCTATGGCTCTGGAAACACCATATATTTT,CASSPYGSGNTIYF
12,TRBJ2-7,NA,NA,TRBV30,TGTGCCTGGAGTGCGAGGACACTTAAGAAGTACTTC,CAWSARTLKKYF
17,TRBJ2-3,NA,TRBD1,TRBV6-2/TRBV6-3,TGTGCCAGCAGTTACGTCGGGACAGGGGGGAGCACAGATACGCAGTATTTC,CASSYVGTGGSTDTQYF